A selection of T cell receptor beta chains follows, all from one sample in a study of T cell repertoires in cytomegalovirus infection. TCRdb called the reads again in MiXCR, with one record for every CDR3 protein. The sample lists roughly 630,000 distinct CDR3 sequences, approximately 24% seen once, with less than 9.5% in the top ten. Sequenced: CD8+ T cells from PBMCs. Receptor source: a human donor in good health (CMV status not recorded). Some clones in this sample may be carry-over from other donors' samples. CDR3s leave out the opening cysteine and the closing phenylalanine or tryptophan. Clone size is not always given. Where it is, it says once, few, many or a class for expanded clones.

TRBJ2-1	TRBV6-6	-	ASSYLGSGEQF
TRBJ2-1	TRBV4-3	few	ASSQSSGDLNEQF
TRBJ2-1	TRBV7-2	many	ASSLLNSYNEQF
TRBJ2-3	TRBV7-9	few	ASSPGEGASTDTQY
TRBJ2-1	TRBV6-2/TRBV6-3	few	ASRGQLSSYNEQF
TRBJ2-1	TRBV29-1	-	SVEGTTSYNEQF
TRBJ2-2	TRBV12-3/TRBV12-4	-	ASSLGTGALF
TRBJ1-2	TRBV29-1	few	SVDGGTEHYGYT
TRBJ2-1	TRBV4-1	few	ASSPLRGPYNEQF
TRBJ2-7	TRBV6-1	-	ANSEGLSGGLYEQY
TRBJ2-1	TRBV4-1	few	ASSQDQSGGAYNEQF
TRBJ2-3	TRBV12-3/TRBV12-4	-	ASSFAGRLTGLTDTQY
TRBJ2-5	TRBV2	many	ASSELAGGPLQETQY
TRBJ2-1	TRBV7-6	few	ASSPYRGYNEQF
TRBJ1-6	TRBV6-2/TRBV6-3	-	ASNNRVASPLH
TRBJ2-1	TRBV6-2/TRBV6-3	-	ASSYHRREGVYNEQF
TRBJ2-2	TRBV6-2/TRBV6-3	many	ASTRRQGTNTGELF
TRBJ2-2	TRBV28	few	ASSFPSDGWGNTGELF
TRBJ2-3	TRBV6-8	-	ASSYSTSSGNTQY
TRBJ1-1	TRBV15	-	ATSRDTEGTEAF
TRBJ2-7	TRBV10-1	few	ASSATTGGQVYEQY
TRBJ2-7	TRBV5-1	-	ASSLGDSVTYEQY
TRBJ2-2	TRBV14	-	ANSQEYTGELF
TRBJ2-3	TRBV20-1	-	SSADAVGTDTQY
TRBJ1-1	TRBV18	-	ASSPPGNRVNTEAF
TRBJ1-6	TRBV28	many	ASSPTWSYNSPLH
TRBJ1-2	TRBV6-6	-	ASSYRAASVGVFDGYT
TRBJ2-1	TRBV15	-	ATSRGLRGRGDEQF
TRBJ1-1	TRBV19	many	ASSIGYTEAF
TRBJ2-5	TRBV20-1	few	SAASGDQETQY
TRBJ2-3	TRBV6-5	many	ASSYEGDTQY
TRBJ1-4	TRBV25-1	-	ASSEVVIRTTSTNGKLF
TRBJ1-1	TRBV4-1	-	ASSQEDRGTEAF
TRBJ1-2	TRBV29-1	many	SGTPGQGDVGYT
TRBJ2-1	TRBV4-1	few	ASSQGQGVLDEQF
TRBJ1-5	TRBV28	few	ASSLYPGPSNQPQH
TRBJ1-2	TRBV7-4	-	ASSLARGYGYT
TRBJ2-2	TRBV4-2	-	ASSHSGDYTGELF
TRBJ1-1	TRBV6-5	-	ASSYRRQMNTEAF
TRBJ1-1	TRBV28	-	ASSFSDRVRDTEAF
TRBJ2-1	TRBV28	-	ASRTRRSGTGVTYNEQF
TRBJ1-5	TRBV15	-	ATSAQGHQPQH
TRBJ2-1	TRBV6-2/TRBV6-3	many	ASSTFFGQF
TRBJ1-1	TRBV20-1	once	SARDYRALNTEAF
TRBJ1-5	TRBV7-8	many	ASVLRGGYGSSNQPQH
TRBJ2-1	TRBV16	-	ASSQSGAWGEQF
TRBJ2-3	TRBV5-1	-	ASSLEEGSADTQY
TRBJ1-2	TRBV10-3	-	AISEWQNSNYGYT
TRBJ1-1	TRBV7-9	many	ASSLIGVQGTGTEAF
TRBJ2-1	TRBV14	-	ASSQDSLWRGDSEQF
TRBJ2-3	TRBV6-5	-	ASSYTGGPDTQY
TRBJ2-7	TRBV7-9	few	ASSSYTSASSYEQY
TRBJ2-2	TRBV20-1	-	SARPQDSRTGELF
TRBJ2-3	TRBV7-3	many	ASSFFIGGTDTQY
TRBJ2-3	TRBV6-5	many	ASSYSFGGDYYTDTQY
TRBJ1-1	TRBV27	few	ASSVDRGTEAF
TRBJ1-1	TRBV20-1	-	SARDVPRTQGEAF
TRBJ1-1	TRBV29-1	few	SVTAGGTEAF